The sequence of this T cell receptor beta chain was determined in a study of OX40 agonist ivuxolimab in advanced cancers. Study-wide background: Hepatocellular carcinoma, melanoma, renal cell or head and neck cancer affected the dose-escalation patients.

Clones were read by immunoSEQ multiplex PCR, and TCRdb kept only the in-frame ones, dropping some. Here the sample spans more than 75,000 clones, roughly 84% being singletons. The germline CDR1 and CDR2 sequences are MDHEN and SYDVKM. The CDR3 length is 13 residues. V shed 7 bases and J shed 3 bases, with 9 bases lying between them. The chain has TRBV28 and TRBJ1-4, with D unresolved. The sample in question was CD4+ or CD8+ T cells sorted from blood, obtained in a trial of the OX40 agonist ivuxolimab. This TCR derives from an adult with an advanced solid tumor such as melanoma, head and neck, liver or kidney cancer. The CDR3 DNA reads as TGTGCCAGCAAGACGGGGTCTAATGAAAAACTGTTTTTT. This translates into CASKTGSNEKLFF.